The T cell receptor beta chain described here comes from a study of shared clonotypes between healthy human individuals. As for the study in general: Every donor yielded three CD4 naive, three CD4 memory, two CD8 naive and one CD8 memory plate. General study results and limits: Among the subsets, naive ones generally showed larger estimated richness than memory ones. The generation probabilities recorded for non-shared clonotypes fell below those of clonotypes shared by all four donors. The authors sampled blood alone, and tissue repertoires likely differ.

Measured with immunoSEQ multiplex PCR; TCRdb has only the in-frame clones, and not every one. The sample yields 950,000 to 1,200,000 clones, 60% to 80% seen once. This clone was seen once. The antigen is not known. The sequence was collected from a man younger than 35 in good health. Some clones in this sample may be carry-over from other donors' samples. Specimen: memory CD4+ T cells from PBMCs. Sample subset: CD45RA-negative fraction.

The CDR3 DNA follows: TGTGCCTGGGGCCGGGACACAGATACGCAGTATTTT. Protein product: CAWGRDTDTQYF. The chain employs TRBV30 and TRBJ2-3, with D possibly TRBD2 on 5 matching bases. CDR1 is GTSNPN and CDR2 is SVGIG in the germline V gene (reference sequence). V lost 5 bases and J lost 2, with 8 bases in between. CDR3 size: 12 residues. Full variable domain (rest looked up from reference TRBV30 and TRBJ2-3): SQTIHQWPATLVQPVGSPLSLECTVEGTSNPNLYWYRQAAGRGLQLLFYSVGIGQISSEVPQNLSASRPQDRQFILSSKKLLLSDSGFYLCAWGRDTDTQYFGPGTRLTVL.